This T cell receptor (beta chain) was captured by sequencing in a study of Ad26.COV2.S vaccination and SARS-CoV-2 variants. Study results and caveats: Non-spike TCR breadth was similar in vaccine and placebo recipients. Vaccinees showed greater spike-specific TCR breadth than placebo recipients. Substantial breadth was reportedly displayed by spike-specific CD8+ and CD4+ T cell responses after vaccination.

The CDR3 runs 16 residues. CDR1 and CDR2 from the germline V gene are LNHNV and YYDKDF (reference sequence). The V end lost 2 bases, the J end lost 4 bases, and 18 bases lay between the germline ends. Profiling relied on immunoSEQ multiplex PCR, and the TCRdb table lists in-frame clones only, not all of them. The table shows about 39,000 clones, with about 80% occurring only once. Turning to this clone: The antigen remains undetermined.

Here the sequenced sample was peripheral blood, taken after recovery from COVID-19. The chain has TRBV15 and TRBJ2-7, with D perhaps TRBD2 (6 bases). The source of this sequence is a human donor who had recovered from COVID-19. The CDR3 region is CATSRSRGSAGYEQYF. The DNA of the CDR3 is TGTGCCACCAGCAGATCTAGGGGCAGTGCGGGGTACGAGCAGTACTTC. Full variable domain (outside the CDR3, taken from reference TRBV15 and TRBJ2-7): DAMVIQNPRYQVTQFGKPVTLSCSQTLNHNVMYWYQQKSSQAPKLLFHYYDKDFNNEADTPDNFQSRRPNTSFCFLDIRSPGLGDTAMYLCATSRSRGSAGYEQYFGPGTRLTVT.